This TCR beta chain was sequenced in a study of cytomegalovirus exposure and HLA in healthy donors. General study points: Presence/absence analysis assumed near-uniform sequencing depth across donors. The CMV antigen specificity of a few CMV-associated chains was confirmed through in vitro analysis. A later analysis by the authors found several of the most significant clusters apparently linked to common viral pathogens. DRB1 had the most TCR associations and HLA-C the fewest, a later analysis found, with rates varying by HLA locus.

Amplification used 60 Vbeta primers and 13 Jbeta primers. Sequenced by immunoSEQ multiplex PCR; TCRdb stores in-frame clones only, minus some. The top ten hold roughly 4.1% of the sample, which has 100,000 to 150,000 clones, about 74% seen once. Details on this clone: Its target is unknown.

The CDR3 has 16 amino acids. V was clipped by 4 bases and J by 4 bases; unmatched bases: 13. From germline, CDR1 is SGHAT and CDR2 FQNNGV. The sequencing input was PBMCs. The receptor's source is a woman aged 45 to 65 in good health and CMV-seropositive. J is TRBJ2-7 and V is TRBV11-2, with 7 bases aligning to TRBD1. The CDR3 sequence is CASSYGQAAARYEQYF. CDR3 nucleotides: TGTGCCAGCAGCTACGGACAGGCCGCGGCAAGGTACGAGCAGTACTTC. Based on the CDR3 plus reference TRBV11-2 and TRBJ2-7, the full variable domain is EAGVAQSPRYKIIEKRQSVAFWCNPISGHATLYWYQQILGQGPKLLIQFQNNGVVDDSQLPKDRFSAERLKGVDSTLKIQPAKLEDSAVYLCASSYGQAAARYEQYFGPGTRLTVT.